This T cell receptor beta chain was obtained from a study of cytomegalovirus exposure and HLA in healthy donors. The wider study: Earlier results showed some 120 million unique TCR beta sequences derived from approximately 170 million T cells.

Study-wide results and caveats: Many donors shared some public TCRs, even though most TCR sequences were rare. DRB1 had the most TCR associations and HLA-C the fewest, a later analysis found, with rates varying by HLA locus. Earlier results showed most TCR beta V segments being productive about 87% or about 30% of the time.

Use of 60 Vbeta and 13 Jbeta primers characterized the PCR. The table came from immunoSEQ multiplex PCR; TCRdb's copy has only in-frame clones and leaves some out. The table shows more than 85,000 clones, with roughly four fifths occurring only once. Worth noting for this clone: The antigen is unknown.

Trimming cost V 4 bases and J 4 bases; bases outside gene matches: 8. This CDR3 has 15 residues. Germline lookup yields CDR1 SGDLS and CDR2 YYNGEE. Sequenced input: PBMCs. The origin of this receptor is a male donor in good health and CMV-seropositive. This chain connects TRBV9 to TRBJ1-5; TRBD1 matches 7 bases. In DNA form, the CDR3 reads TGTGCCAGCAGCCTCTCCGGGACAGAGAATCAGCCCCAGCATTTT. It codes for CASSLSGTENQPQHF. Complete variable domain (other parts from reference TRBV9 and TRBJ1-5): DSGVTQTPKHLITATGQRVTLRCSPRSGDLSVYWYQQSLDQGLQFLIQYYNGEERAKGNILERFSAQQFPDLHSELNLSSLELGDSALYFCASSLSGTENQPQHFGDGTRLSIL.